The sequence of this T cell receptor beta chain was determined in a study of CXCR3-negative and CXCR3-positive naive CD8 T cells. Overall study results and limits: Researchers reported similar TRBV-TRBJ usage in naive CXCR3-negative and CXCR3-positive cells, though memory differed. The level of CXCR3 expression partially decreased after cryopreservation; the majority of assays used fresh PBMCs. For CXCR3-positive naive cells, TRB CDR3s were more hydrophobic than those of CXCR3-negative naive cells. Surface CD5 matched across naive subsets, and TRB CDR3 properties served to infer TCR strength.

Considering frequency, this clonotype is medium-sized. Its target is unknown. Germline CDR1 SQVTM, CDR2 ANQGSEA. The CDR3 is 14 amino acids. The study made its TRB cDNA libraries by 5' RACE, adding UMI labels. From the 5' RACE reads, TCRdb lists one entry per CDR3 protein and no DNA. The sample has 6,900 or so distinct CDR3 sequences, and its top ten clones hold 1.3%. This receptor was obtained from a human donor in good health. Some clones in this sample may be carry-over from other donors' samples. This chain joins TRBV29-1 and TRBJ2-7; TCRdb calls TRBD1, which cannot be checked without DNA. Sequencing was carried out using naive CXCR3+ CD8+ T cells from blood. Subset reported: CD45RO-CCR7+CD27+CD95- naive CD8+ T cells expressing CXCR3 (TNR3+). The CDR3 protein is CSVEGRDGSYEQYF.